The clone carrying this T cell receptor (beta chain) qualifies as medium-sized. These data come from a study of patients and donors after allogeneic stem cell transplantation. In TCRdb, the RT-PCR reads were re-called with MiXCR into one record per CDR3 protein. Here the sample spans approximately 8,800 distinct CDR3 sequences, 3% to 4.5% being singletons. The CDR3 sequence is 15 residues long. Germline V gene sequence: CDR1 SGHRS, CDR2 YFSETQ. Trimming removed 0 bases from V and 1 base from J, with 10 bases in between. The origin of this receptor is a human donor who was either an allogeneic HSCT recipient or a stem cell or donor lymphocyte infusion donor (not recorded which). It is not recorded whose cells these are; they may come from a transplant donor. Sample: blood, either unsorted or a sorted T cell fraction (not recorded which). V is TRBV5-1 and J is TRBJ1-1; possible D gene TRBD1, 5 bases. CDR3 sequence: CASSLVVGRNTEAFF. Written as DNA, the CDR3 is TGCGCCAGCAGCTTGGTGGTGGGACGGAACACTGAAGCTTTCTTT.